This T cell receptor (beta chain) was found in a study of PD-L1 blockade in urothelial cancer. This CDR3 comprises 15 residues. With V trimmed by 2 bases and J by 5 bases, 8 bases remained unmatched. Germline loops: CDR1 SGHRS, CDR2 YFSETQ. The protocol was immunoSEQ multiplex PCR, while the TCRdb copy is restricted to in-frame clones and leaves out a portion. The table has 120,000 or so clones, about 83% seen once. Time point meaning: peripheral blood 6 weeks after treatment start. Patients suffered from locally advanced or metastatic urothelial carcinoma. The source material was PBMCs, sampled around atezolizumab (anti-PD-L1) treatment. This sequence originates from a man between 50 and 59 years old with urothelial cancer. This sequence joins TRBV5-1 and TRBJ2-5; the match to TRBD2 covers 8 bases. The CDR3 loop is CASSFVAGGGETQYF. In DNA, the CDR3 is TGCGCCAGCAGCTTCGTCGCGGGAGGTGGGGAGACCCAGTACTTC.